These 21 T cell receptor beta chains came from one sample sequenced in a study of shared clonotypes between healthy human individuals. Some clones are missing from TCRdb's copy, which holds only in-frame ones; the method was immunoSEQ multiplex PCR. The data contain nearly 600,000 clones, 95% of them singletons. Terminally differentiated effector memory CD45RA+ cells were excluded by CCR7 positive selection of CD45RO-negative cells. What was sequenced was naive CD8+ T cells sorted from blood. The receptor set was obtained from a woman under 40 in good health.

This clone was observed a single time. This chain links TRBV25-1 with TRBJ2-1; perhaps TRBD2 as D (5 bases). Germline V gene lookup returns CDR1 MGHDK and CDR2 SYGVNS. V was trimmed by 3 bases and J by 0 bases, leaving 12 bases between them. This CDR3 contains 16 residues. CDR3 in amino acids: CASSEDFKSSYNEQFF. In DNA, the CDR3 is TGTGCCAGCAGTGAGGACTTTAAGAGCTCCTACAATGAGCAGTTCTTC.

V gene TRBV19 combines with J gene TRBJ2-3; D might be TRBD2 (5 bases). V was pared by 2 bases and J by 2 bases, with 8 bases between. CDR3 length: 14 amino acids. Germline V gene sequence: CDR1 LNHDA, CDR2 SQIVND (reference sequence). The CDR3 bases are TGTGCCAGTAGTATATCGGACTTCACAGATACGCAGTATTTT. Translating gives CASSISDFTDTQYF.

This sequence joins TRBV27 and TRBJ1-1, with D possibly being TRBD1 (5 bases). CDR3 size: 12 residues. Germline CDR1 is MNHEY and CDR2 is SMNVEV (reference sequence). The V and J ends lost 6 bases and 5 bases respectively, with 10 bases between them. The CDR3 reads CASSPGTTEAFF. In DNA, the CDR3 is TGTGCCAGCAGCCCCGGGACTACTGAAGCTTTCTTT.

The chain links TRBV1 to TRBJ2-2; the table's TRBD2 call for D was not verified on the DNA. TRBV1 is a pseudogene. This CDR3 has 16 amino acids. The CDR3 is CTSSQDPTRNTGELFF. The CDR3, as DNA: TGCACCAGCAGCCAGGACCCGACTAGGAACACCGGGGAGCTGTTTTTT.

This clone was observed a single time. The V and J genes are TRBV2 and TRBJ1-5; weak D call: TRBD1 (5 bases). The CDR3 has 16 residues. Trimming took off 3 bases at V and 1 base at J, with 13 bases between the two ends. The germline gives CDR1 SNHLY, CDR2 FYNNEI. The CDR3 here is CASSDSWQGSNQPQHF. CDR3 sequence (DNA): TGTGCCAGCAGTGATTCGTGGCAGGGAAGCAATCAGCCCCAGCATTTT.

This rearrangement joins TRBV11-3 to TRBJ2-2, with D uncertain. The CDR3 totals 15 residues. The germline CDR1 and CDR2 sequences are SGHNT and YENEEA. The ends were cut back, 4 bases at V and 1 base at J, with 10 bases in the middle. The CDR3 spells CASSSKTRNTGELFF. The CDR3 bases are TGTGCCAGCAGCTCGAAGACACGGAACACCGGGGAGCTGTTTTTT.

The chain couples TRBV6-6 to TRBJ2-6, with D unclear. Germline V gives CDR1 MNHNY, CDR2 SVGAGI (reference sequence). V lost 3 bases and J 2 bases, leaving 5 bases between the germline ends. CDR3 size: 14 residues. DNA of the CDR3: TGTGCCAGCAGTTATGAGACTGGGGCCAACGTCCTGACTTTC. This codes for CASSYETGANVLTF.

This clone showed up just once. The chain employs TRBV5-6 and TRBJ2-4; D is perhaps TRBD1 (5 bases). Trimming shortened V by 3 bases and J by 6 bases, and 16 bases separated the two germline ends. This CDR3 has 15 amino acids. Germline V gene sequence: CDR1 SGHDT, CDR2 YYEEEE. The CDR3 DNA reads TGTGCCAGCAGCTCTGTACAGGATAGGGGAAACATTCAGTACTTC. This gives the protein CASSSVQDRGNIQYF.

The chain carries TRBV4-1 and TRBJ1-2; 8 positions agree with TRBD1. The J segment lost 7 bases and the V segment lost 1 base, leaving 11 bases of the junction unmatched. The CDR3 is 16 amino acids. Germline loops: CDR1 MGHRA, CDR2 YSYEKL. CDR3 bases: TGCGCCAGCAGCCAAGGAGCCAGGGGGCGCGAGGTTGGCTACACCTTC. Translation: CASSQGARGREVGYTF.

The DNA for the CDR3 is TGTGCCAGCACTGCTCAGGGGGCGAACACTGAAGCTTTCTTT. This codes for CASTAQGANTEAFF. The gene calls are TRBV27 and TRBJ1-1; TRBD1 aligns across 8 bases. Germline-derived CDR1 and CDR2 are MNHEY and SMNVEV (reference sequence). The CDR3 sequence is 14 residues long. Losses at the gene ends were 7 bases for V and 1 base for J; bases not matched to a gene: 5.

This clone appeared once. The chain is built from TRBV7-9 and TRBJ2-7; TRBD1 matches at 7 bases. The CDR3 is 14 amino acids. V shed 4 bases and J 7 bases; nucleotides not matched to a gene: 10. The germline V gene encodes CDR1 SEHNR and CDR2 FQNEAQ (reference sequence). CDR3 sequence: CASSSHRGSGEQYF. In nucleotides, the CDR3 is TGTGCCAGCAGCTCCCACAGGGGTTCGGGGGAGCAGTACTTC. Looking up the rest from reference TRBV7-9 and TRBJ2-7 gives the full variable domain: DTGVSQNPRHKITKRGQNVTFRCDPISEHNRLYWYRQTLGQGPEFLTYFQNEAQLEKSRLLSDRFSAERPKGSFSTLEIQRTEQGDSAMYLCASSSHRGSGEQYFGPGTRLTVT.

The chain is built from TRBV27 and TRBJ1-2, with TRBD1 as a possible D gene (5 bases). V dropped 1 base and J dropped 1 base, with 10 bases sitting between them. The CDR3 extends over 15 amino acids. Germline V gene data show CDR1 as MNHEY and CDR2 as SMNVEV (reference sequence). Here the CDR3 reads CASSLFQGDNYGYTF. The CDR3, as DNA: TGTGCCAGCAGTTTATTCCAGGGTGATAACTATGGCTACACCTTC.

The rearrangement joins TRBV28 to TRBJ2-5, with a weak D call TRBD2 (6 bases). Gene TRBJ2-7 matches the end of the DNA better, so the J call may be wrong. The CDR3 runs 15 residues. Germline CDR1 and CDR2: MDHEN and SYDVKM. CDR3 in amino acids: CASIFRGGLSYEQYF. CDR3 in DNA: TGTGCCAGCATCTTTCGGGGAGGATTATCCTACGAGCAGTACTTC.

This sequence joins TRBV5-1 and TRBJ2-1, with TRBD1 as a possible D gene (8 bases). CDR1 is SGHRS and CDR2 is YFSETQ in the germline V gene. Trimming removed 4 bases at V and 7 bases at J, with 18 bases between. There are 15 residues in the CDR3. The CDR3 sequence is CASSAQRDRINEQFF. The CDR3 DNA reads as TGCGCCAGCAGCGCTCAGCGGGACAGGATTAATGAGCAGTTCTTC.

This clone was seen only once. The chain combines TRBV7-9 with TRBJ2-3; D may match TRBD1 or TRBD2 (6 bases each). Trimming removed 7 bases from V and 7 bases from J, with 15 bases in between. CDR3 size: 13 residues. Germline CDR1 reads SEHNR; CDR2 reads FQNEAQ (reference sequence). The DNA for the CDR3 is TGTGCCAGCACCGACCGAGGGGGGAATACGCAGTATTTT. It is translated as CASTDRGGNTQYF.

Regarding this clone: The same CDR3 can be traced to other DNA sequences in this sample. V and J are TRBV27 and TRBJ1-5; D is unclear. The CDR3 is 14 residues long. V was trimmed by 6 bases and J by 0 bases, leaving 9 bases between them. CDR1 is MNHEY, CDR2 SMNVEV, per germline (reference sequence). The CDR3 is CASREGFSNQPQHF. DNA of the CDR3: TGTGCCAGCAGAGAGGGCTTTAGCAATCAGCCCCAGCATTTT.

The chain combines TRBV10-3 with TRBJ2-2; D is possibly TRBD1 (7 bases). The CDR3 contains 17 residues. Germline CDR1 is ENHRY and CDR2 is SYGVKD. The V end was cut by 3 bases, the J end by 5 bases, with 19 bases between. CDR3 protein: CAISEGIAGGYTGELFF. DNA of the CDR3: TGTGCCATCAGTGAAGGGATTGCAGGGGGGTATACCGGGGAGCTGTTTTTT.

CDR3 in DNA: TGTGCCAGCAGTTACGCAGGGTTCGACAGCGACTATGGCTACACCTTC. Amino acid sequence: CASSYAGFDSDYGYTF. The chain is built from TRBV6-5 and TRBJ1-2, with a tentative D call TRBD1 (5 bases). Trimming took 2 bases from V and 3 from J, leaving 16 bases between them. Germline CDR1 reads MNHEY; CDR2 reads SVGAGI. CDR3 length: 16 residues.

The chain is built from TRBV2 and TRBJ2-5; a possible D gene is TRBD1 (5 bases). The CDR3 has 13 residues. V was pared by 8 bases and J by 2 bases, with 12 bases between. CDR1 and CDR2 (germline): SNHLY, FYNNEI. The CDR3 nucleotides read TGTGCCAGCCCCAAAGGGGTACAAGAGACCCAGTACTTC. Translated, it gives CASPKGVQETQYF.

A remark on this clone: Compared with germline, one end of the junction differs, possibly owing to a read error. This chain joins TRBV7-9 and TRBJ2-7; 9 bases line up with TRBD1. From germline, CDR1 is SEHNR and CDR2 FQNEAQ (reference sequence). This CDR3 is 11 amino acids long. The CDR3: CASSFPGQGDF. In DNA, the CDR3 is TGTGCCAGCAGCTTCCCGGGACAGGGAGACTTC.

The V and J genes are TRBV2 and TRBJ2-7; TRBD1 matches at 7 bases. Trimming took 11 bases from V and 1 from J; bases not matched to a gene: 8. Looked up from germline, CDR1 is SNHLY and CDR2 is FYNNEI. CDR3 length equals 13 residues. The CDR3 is CAGSNRGSYEQYF. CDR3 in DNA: TGTGCCGGCTCGAACAGGGGTTCCTACGAGCAGTACTTC.